The present entry profiles one T cell receptor (beta chain) with its context. What antigen it recognizes has not been identified. Base qualities are not provided; no much larger clone lies one nucleotide away. For CDR1 and CDR2, the germline V gene lists KGHDR and SFDVKD. From its cysteine to its phenylalanine, the CDR3 spans 13 amino acids. Of the read, only the CDR3 DNA is kept; its 39 bases are in frame from base 1. Deletion took 2 bases off V and 3 bases off J, with a span of 7 bases between the germline ends. This specimen belongs to a study of blood T cell repertoires in COVID-19 (dated by TCRdb to 2019 to 2021). Describing the broader study: Samples covering the acute and convalescent phases of COVID-19 were provided by collaborators in the United States, Italy and Spain. The material from the prospective study consisted of cDNA or gDNA derived from T cells, B-cell-depleted T cells, or PBMCs. Deeply sampled blood TCRbeta repertoires from subjects exposed to, actively infected with, or recovered from COVID-19 were included in the dataset. A freely available public database, intended as a resource for researchers studying the immune response to SARS-CoV-2, is where the repertoires were released. The samples were drawn from the first 160 participants of the ongoing ImmuneRACE study and from over a thousand subjects provided by 6 global collaborators. A de-identified subject ID, COVID-19 status, age in years and sex were almost always included in the sample metadata. Where available, HLA class I and class II types were obtained from metadata supplied by the sample provider rather than from assay-based typing.

The immunoSEQ Assay, a bias-controlled multiplex PCR, was used to amplify TCRbeta CDR3 regions from genomic DNA. Per the source publication's procedure: The number of nucleated cells in each sample was estimated by amplification of reference gene primers within the assay. To quantify the absolute abundance of each unique TCRbeta CDR3 rearrangement, sequence reads were collapsed and filtered. For each sample, productive Simpson clonality was calculated as the square root of Simpson's diversity index over productive rearrangements. The source is immuneACCESS, and TCRdb retained only in-frame sequences with V and J called. Part of the clones is not carried over; for the studies checked, unresolved V genes explain less than half of this, and the remainder is unexplained. That table supplies the V and J calls and clone size; D and trimming were determined from the DNA. The sample includes a few hundred thousand clones, with just over 85% observed a single time. The ten most abundant clones make up 3.5% to 4.5% of the sample.

In the prospective study, participants were 18 to 89 years old, resided in 25 or so geographic areas of the United States, and were enrolled through a virtual design. Cohort assignment in the prospective study relied on participant-reported clinical history from a screening survey and a study questionnaire. Recovered participants in ImmuneRACE Cohort 3 were defined as having two consecutive negative NP/OP PCR tests, clearance from a healthcare professional, or resolution of symptoms. Mobile phlebotomists in the prospective study collected whole blood, serum and a nasopharyngeal or oropharyngeal swab from every participant. Participants in the prospective study had the option to provide additional blood draws and questionnaires over a roughly two-month period. Before DNA extraction, blood samples from the prospective study were shipped at room temperature or frozen. What the study reported, not specific to this receptor: Clinical and demographic metadata were provided uncurated, with the amount varying by source and participant.

The receptor was isolated from a man under 40 who had recovered from COVID-19. The rearrangement combines TRBV24-1 with TRBJ2-7; the D region possibly corresponds to TRBD2 (5 bases align). The sample comprised PBMCs or T cells enriched from blood (not recorded which). Here the CDR3 is given as CATSDSRDYEQYF. The DNA sequence reads TGTGCCACCAGTGATTCCCGGGACTACGAGCAGTACTTC.